This TCR beta chain was recovered during a study of CD8 T cells in Susac syndrome. Whole-study results and caveats: TCR sequencing and HLA analysis covered a relatively small number of individuals.

Comments on this clonotype: No antigen is known for it.

Random hexamers primed reverse transcription of about 0.45 to 1 ug RNA. Amplification of the TCR beta CDR3 was carried out by immunoSEQ multiplex PCR, which spanned a total of 54 Vbeta and 13 Jbeta segments. TCRdb fed the immunoSEQ multiplex PCR reads into MiXCR, producing one record per CDR3 protein. This table has about 210,000 distinct CDR3 sequences, roughly 96% appearing once. CDR3 length: 11 amino acids. The junction had 0 bases not matched to a gene; V was cut back by 7 bases and J by 2 bases. Germline assignment: CDR1 SQVTM and CDR2 ANQGSEA. The clonotype originates from a human donor with multiple sclerosis. The chain joins TRBV29-1 to TRBJ2-5, with 8 bases lining up with TRBD2. Sample: CD4+ T cells from PBMCs. As DNA, the CDR3 is TGCAGCGGCGGGGGGCAAGAGACCCAGTACTTC. Translated: CSGGGQETQYF.